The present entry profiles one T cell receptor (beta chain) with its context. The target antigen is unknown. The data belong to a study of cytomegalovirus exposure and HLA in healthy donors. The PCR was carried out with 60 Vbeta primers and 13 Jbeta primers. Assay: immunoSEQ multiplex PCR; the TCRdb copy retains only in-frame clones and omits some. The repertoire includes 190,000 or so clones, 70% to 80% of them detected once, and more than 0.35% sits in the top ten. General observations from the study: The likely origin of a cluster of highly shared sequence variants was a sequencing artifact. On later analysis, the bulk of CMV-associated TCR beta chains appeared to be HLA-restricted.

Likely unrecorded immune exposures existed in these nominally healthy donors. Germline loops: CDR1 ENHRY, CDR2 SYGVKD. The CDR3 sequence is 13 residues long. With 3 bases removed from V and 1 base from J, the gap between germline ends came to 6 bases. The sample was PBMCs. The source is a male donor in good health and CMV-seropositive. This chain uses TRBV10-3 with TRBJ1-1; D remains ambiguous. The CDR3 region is CAISEQTNTEAFF. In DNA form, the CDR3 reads TGTGCCATCAGTGAACAGACGAACACTGAAGCTTTCTTT.